These 19 T cell receptor beta chains came from one sample sequenced in a study of shared clonotypes between healthy human individuals. Clones were read by immunoSEQ multiplex PCR, and TCRdb kept only the in-frame ones, dropping some. Found here are 850,000 to 1,200,000 clones, about three quarters of them singletons; the top ten hold about 1.4%. Sample: memory CD4+ T cells sorted from blood. Subset: CD45RA-negative fraction. The receptor set was obtained from a man aged 18-30 years in good health.

The gene calls are TRBV7-2 and TRBJ2-3, with TRBD2 identical over 7 bases. The trim removed 5 bases at V and 4 bases at J, leaving 12 bases unmatched. The CDR3 is 16 residues long. CDR1 and CDR2 from the germline V gene are SGHTA and FQGNSA. CDR3 DNA: TGTGCCAGCAGCCCGAAGATGACTAGCCTTGCAGATACGCAGTATTTT. It translates to CASSPKMTSLADTQYF.

This chain uses TRBV19 with TRBJ2-3, with 11 positions matching TRBD2. Germline CDR1 is LNHDA and CDR2 is SQIVND (reference sequence). V trimming: 8 bases; J trimming: 0 bases; junction bases outside the gene matches: 4. The CDR3 has 15 amino acids. CDR3 amino acids: CASVASGRSTDTQYF. The CDR3 nucleotides read TGTGCCAGTGTGGCTAGCGGGAGGAGCACAGATACGCAGTATTTT.

V gene TRBV5-4 combines with J gene TRBJ2-2, with TRBD2 matching 9 bases. V was clipped by 3 bases and J by 3 bases; unmatched bases: 3. There are 15 residues in the CDR3. The germline V gene encodes CDR1 SGHNT and CDR2 YYREEE (reference sequence). This CDR3 is CASSSAGGDTGELFF. In nucleotides, the CDR3 is TGTGCCAGCAGCTCAGCGGGGGGCGACACCGGGGAGCTGTTTTTT.

The chain carries TRBV6-1 and TRBJ2-1, with 10 bases identical to TRBD2. This CDR3 contains 14 residues. The junction had 6 bases not matched to a gene; V was cut back by 9 bases and J by 4 bases. Germline V gene sequence: CDR1 MNHNS, CDR2 SASEGT. The CDR3 is CASDLAGDYNEQFF. The CDR3 nucleotides read TGTGCCAGTGATCTAGCGGGGGATTACAATGAGCAGTTCTTC.

CDR3 protein: CASEPGQGAYEQYF. The CDR3 DNA is TGCGCCAGCGAACCGGGACAGGGGGCCTACGAGCAGTACTTC. The gene calls are TRBV5-1 and TRBJ2-7; 11 bases are shared with TRBD1. V shed 7 bases and J 2 bases; nucleotides not matched to a gene: 5. There are 14 residues in the CDR3. Per the germline V gene, CDR1 is SGHRS and CDR2 is YFSETQ.

This clone came up once. This rearrangement joins TRBV15 to TRBJ1-2; TRBD1 agrees at 12 bases. The V and J ends lost 9 bases and 6 bases, in that order; junction bases with no gene match: 11. This CDR3 is 15 amino acids long. The germline gives CDR1 LNHNV, CDR2 YYDKDF (reference sequence). CDR3 nucleotides: TGTGCCACTTCGCGCCGGGACAGGGGGCGTCATGGCTACACCTTC. This codes for CATSRRDRGRHGYTF.

The chain uses TRBV7-9 and TRBJ2-3; maybe TRBD1 (6 bases). Trimming removed 5 bases from V and 2 bases from J, with 11 bases in between. The V gene's germline CDR1 is SEHNR and CDR2 FQNEAQ (reference sequence). This CDR3 has 14 residues. CDR3 sequence (DNA): TGTGCCAGCAGCGCCGACAGGAACACAGATACGCAGTATTTT. Protein sequence: CASSADRNTDTQYF.

The chain recombines TRBV9 with TRBJ2-3, with TRBD2 as a possible D gene (6 bases). CDR3 length: 15 residues. In germline, CDR1 is SGDLS, CDR2 YYNGEE. V was pared by 4 bases and J by 0 bases, with 12 bases between. The chain's CDR3 is CASSRDWTSTDTQYF. In DNA form, the CDR3 reads TGTGCCAGCAGCAGGGACTGGACTAGCACAGATACGCAGTATTTT.

V is TRBV5-6 and J is TRBJ1-2, with D tentatively TRBD1 (6 bases). CDR1 and CDR2 from the germline V gene are SGHDT and YYEEEE. The V end lost 4 bases, the J end lost 13 bases, and 17 bases lay between the germline ends. The CDR3 covers 12 residues. Written as DNA, the CDR3 is TGTGCCAGCAGCAAGGGACCGGGGGCAGGCACCTTC. It encodes CASSKGPGAGTF.

The chain recombines TRBV7-3 with TRBJ1-1; 8 bases align to TRBD1. The CDR3 has 16 amino acids. CDR1 SGHTA and CDR2 FQGTGA come from the germline V gene. Unmatched junction bases numbered 9, after V lost 1 base and J lost 5 bases. The CDR3 nucleotides read TGTGCCAGCAGCTTAAGTATTGCGACAGGGGTGACTGAAGCTTTCTTT. Its translation: CASSLSIATGVTEAFF.

V usage is TRBV9 and J usage is TRBJ2-3; 12 positions match TRBD2. J was trimmed by 5 bases and V by 0 bases; bases with no gene match: 7. The CDR3 runs 17 residues. Germline V gene data show CDR1 as SGDLS and CDR2 as YYNGEE. CDR3: CASSVAPSGGAEDTQYF. The DNA for the CDR3 is TGTGCCAGCAGCGTAGCCCCTAGCGGGGGGGCTGAAGATACGCAGTATTTT.

V gene TRBV7-8 combines with J gene TRBJ1-1; D gene unclear. Germline CDR1 reads SGHVS; CDR2 reads FQNEAQ. CDR3 length: 12 residues. Trimming removed 5 bases at V and 6 bases at J, with 10 bases between. CDR3 DNA: TGTGCCAGCAGCCCAAAAGGTGCTGAAGCTTTCTTT. It specifies CASSPKGAEAFF.

The chain links TRBV18 to TRBJ2-4, with D possibly matching TRBD2 (5 bases). The V gene lost 3 bases and the J gene lost 7 bases, with 13 bases spanning the gap. The CDR3 is 14 residues long. Looked up from germline, CDR1 is KGHSH and CDR2 is LQKENI. The CDR3 DNA sequence: TGTGCCAGCTCACCCACCAAGTCGGGGAACATTCAGTACTTC. Its translation: CASSPTKSGNIQYF.

This chain connects TRBV9 to TRBJ2-1; 8 positions match TRBD2. With V trimmed by 5 bases and J by 6 bases, 10 bases remained unmatched. Germline CDR1 is SGDLS and CDR2 is YYNGEE. This CDR3 has 15 amino acids. The CDR3 nucleotides are TGTGCCAGCAGTCCCAGCGGGAGCGGGCTCAATGAGCAGTTCTTC. Its protein is CASSPSGSGLNEQFF.

V is TRBV5-1 and J is TRBJ1-3; D ambiguous. This CDR3 has 14 residues. V was trimmed by 6 bases and J by 0 bases, leaving 10 bases between them. Germline loops: CDR1 SGHRS, CDR2 YFSETQ. CDR3 sequence (DNA): TGCGCCAGCACCATGGACGGCTCTGGAAACACCATATATTTT. It encodes CASTMDGSGNTIYF.

This chain links TRBV5-1 with TRBJ2-7; 8 positions agree with TRBD2. Per germline, CDR1 SGHRS and CDR2 YFSETQ. The CDR3 totals 16 residues. V was clipped by 3 bases and J by 5 bases; unmatched bases: 13. CDR3 residues: CASSSSGRGMGNEQYF. For the CDR3, the DNA is TGCGCCAGCAGCTCGAGCGGGAGAGGGATGGGAAACGAGCAGTACTTC.

As to this clone: Different DNA sequences within this sample yield the same CDR3. V gene TRBV5-6 combines with J gene TRBJ1-1; no reliable D call. Germline V lookup: CDR1 SGHDT, CDR2 YYEEEE. CDR3 size: 13 residues. Trimming shortened V by 0 bases and J by 4 bases, and 7 bases separated the two germline ends. The CDR3 nucleotides are TGTGCCAGCAGCTTGGGAGGGCCCACTGAAGCTTTCTTT. Its translation: CASSLGGPTEAFF.

The gene calls are TRBV5-5 and TRBJ2-4; 8 bases agree with TRBD1. Germline assignment: CDR1 SGHKS and CDR2 YYEKEE (reference sequence). This CDR3 spans 16 amino acids. V dropped 3 bases and J dropped 1; count of bases not matched to a gene: 6. CDR3 residues: CASSSRQGQAKNIQYF. DNA for the CDR3: TGTGCCAGCAGCTCCCGACAGGGGCAGGCCAAAAACATTCAGTACTTC.

The genes are TRBV20-1 and TRBJ2-1, with a tentative D call TRBD1 (5 bases). Per the germline V gene, CDR1 is DFQATT and CDR2 is SNEGSKA (reference sequence). V was clipped by 5 bases and J by 14 bases, with 13 bases between them. CDR3 size: 10 residues. The CDR3 DNA sequence: TGCAGTGCTGTTGGGGCCCGTAAGTTCTTC. Amino acids: CSAVGARKFF.